This TCR beta chain comes out of a study of T-cell reconstitution after alpha-beta-depleted transplantation in children. Germline lookup yields CDR1 SGHAT and CDR2 FQNNGV. V was shortened by 4 bases and J by 6 bases, with 12 bases between the two germline ends. The CDR3 runs 13 residues. Unique molecular identifiers were incorporated during preparation of the TCRbeta library. TCRdb used MiXCR to reprocess the PCR reads, holding one entry per CDR3 protein. This sample has about 540,000 distinct CDR3 sequences, with around 20% found just once. V is TRBV11-2 and J is TRBJ1-1, with D unclear. The sequencing used PBMCs from the stem cell graft donor, collected from the stem cell graft. The TCR was taken from a human donor who donated a stem cell graft to a child with acute lymphoblastic leukemia. CDR3 sequence reads: CASSYRPSSEAFF. DNA of the CDR3: TGTGCCAGCAGCTACCGCCCAAGCTCTGAAGCTTTCTTT.